The sequence of this T cell receptor (beta chain) was determined in a study of T cell repertoires in cytomegalovirus infection. There are many counts of this clonotype. Its antigen is undetermined. Germline values: CDR1 MNHEY, CDR2 SMNVEV (reference sequence). The CDR3 contains 14 residues. Trimming pared 4 bases from V and 4 bases from J, leaving 11 bases between. One entry per CDR3 protein, called by TCRdb with MiXCR from the reads. The repertoire includes some 110,000 distinct CDR3 sequences, over 9.5% of them detected once, and roughly 29% sits in the top ten. Sequencing used PBMCs, sequenced either directly or after in vitro stimulation (not recorded which). The TCR comes from a human donor in good health (CMV status not recorded). Some clones in this sample may be carry-over from other donors' samples. The V gene is TRBV27, the J gene TRBJ2-1; D unclear. This chain's CDR3 is CASSSQDPYNEQFF. CDR3 nucleotide sequence: TGTGCCAGCAGTTCCCAGGACCCATACAATGAGCAGTTCTTC.